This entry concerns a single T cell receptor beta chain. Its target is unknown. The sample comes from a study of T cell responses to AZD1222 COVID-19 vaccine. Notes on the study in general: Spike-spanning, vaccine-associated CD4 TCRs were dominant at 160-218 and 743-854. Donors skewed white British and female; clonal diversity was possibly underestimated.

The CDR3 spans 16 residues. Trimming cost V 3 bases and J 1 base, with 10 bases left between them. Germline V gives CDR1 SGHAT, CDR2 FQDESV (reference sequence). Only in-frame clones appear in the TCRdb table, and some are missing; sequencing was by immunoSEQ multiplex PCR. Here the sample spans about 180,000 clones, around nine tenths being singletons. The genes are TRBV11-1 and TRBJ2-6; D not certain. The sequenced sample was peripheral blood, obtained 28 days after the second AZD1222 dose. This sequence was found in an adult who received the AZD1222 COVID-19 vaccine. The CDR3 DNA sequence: TGTGCCAGCAGCTTTACTTTGGGTTCTGGGGCCAACGTCCTGACTTTC. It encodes CASSFTLGSGANVLTF.